This entry is about one TCR beta chain. Its target is not known. Its ends do not fully match the called genes, so a read error is possible. These data come from a study of tumor and adjacent non-tumor tissue in lung cancer. Study-wide results and caveats: In normal lung, the top 100 clones were significantly more dominant than in tumor.

No cell sorting was done before RNA was extracted from the tissue. Germline V lookup: CDR1 SQVTM, CDR2 ANQGSEA. The CDR3 loop spans 13 amino acids. The library came from three nested PCR rounds adapted from ARM-PCR protocols. TCRdb called the multiplex PCR reads again in MiXCR, with one record for every CDR3 protein. Of under 100,000 distinct CDR3 sequences listed, approximately 71% are singletons. The TCR sequence derives from a woman between 65 and 79 years old with non-small cell lung cancer. The chain joins TRBV29-1 to TRBJ2-1; a weak D match, TRBD1 (5 bases). The sequencing input was lung tumor tissue. The CDR3 region is CGVNRQGINEQFF. The DNA of the CDR3 is TGCGGCGTAAACCGGCAGGGCATAAACGAGCAGTTCTTC.